This TCR beta chain appears in the sequencing data of a study of blood T cell repertoires in COVID-19. V was pared by 5 bases and J by 5 bases, with 19 bases between. From germline, CDR1 is MNHNY and CDR2 SVGAGI (reference sequence). This CDR3 is built from 16 residues. This clone was picked up one time. In the source study's methods: Reference gene primer amplification gave estimated nucleated cell counts. This table comes from immunoSEQ multiplex PCR, and its TCRdb copy is limited to in-frame clones, with some not included. The DNA gave D and trimming, while V, J and clone size come from that table. The sample lists 95,000 to 100,000 clones; approximately 80% were seen once.

The chain uses TRBV6-6 and TRBJ2-1; no firm D call. Sequencing was carried out using peripheral blood. The clonotype was recovered from a man between 65 and 79 years old with acute or convalescent COVID-19. The CDR3 DNA reads TGTGCCAGCAGTCCGAACTCGGGTTTTAGGCACAATGAGCAGTTCTTC. Amino acids: CASSPNSGFRHNEQFF.